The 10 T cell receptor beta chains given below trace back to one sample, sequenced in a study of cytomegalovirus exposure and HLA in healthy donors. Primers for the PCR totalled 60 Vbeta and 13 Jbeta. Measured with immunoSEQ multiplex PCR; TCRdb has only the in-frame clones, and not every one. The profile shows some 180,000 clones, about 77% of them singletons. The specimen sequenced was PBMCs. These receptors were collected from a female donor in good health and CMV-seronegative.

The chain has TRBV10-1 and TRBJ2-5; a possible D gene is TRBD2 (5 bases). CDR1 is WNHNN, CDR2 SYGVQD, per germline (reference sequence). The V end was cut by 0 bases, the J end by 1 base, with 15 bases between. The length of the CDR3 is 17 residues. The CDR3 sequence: CASSESERYGLQETQYF. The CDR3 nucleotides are TGCGCCAGCAGTGAGTCGGAGCGCTACGGACTCCAAGAGACCCAGTACTTC.

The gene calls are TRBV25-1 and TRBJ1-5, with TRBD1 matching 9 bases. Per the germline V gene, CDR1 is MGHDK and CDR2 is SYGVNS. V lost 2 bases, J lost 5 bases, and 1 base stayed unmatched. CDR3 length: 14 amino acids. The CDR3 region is CASSEGDRDQPQHF. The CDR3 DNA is TGTGCCAGCAGTGAAGGGGACAGGGATCAGCCCCAGCATTTT.

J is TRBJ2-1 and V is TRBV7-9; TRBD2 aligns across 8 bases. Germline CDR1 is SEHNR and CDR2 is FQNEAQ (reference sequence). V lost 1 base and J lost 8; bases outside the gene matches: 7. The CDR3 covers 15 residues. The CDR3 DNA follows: TGTGCCAGCAGCTTAGTAATAGCGGGGTGGGATGAGCAGTTCTTC. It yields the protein CASSLVIAGWDEQFF.

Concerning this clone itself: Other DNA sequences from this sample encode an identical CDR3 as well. The CDR3 DNA is TGCGCCAGCAGCTTTCTCAGGGGAACCGGGGAGCTGTTTTTT. It is translated as CASSFLRGTGELFF. The chain employs TRBV5-1 and TRBJ2-2; TRBD1 is a possible D gene (6 bases). The CDR3 sequence is 14 residues long. Germline loops: CDR1 SGHRS, CDR2 YFSETQ. Trimming left V 2 bases short and J 5 bases short, with 10 bases between.

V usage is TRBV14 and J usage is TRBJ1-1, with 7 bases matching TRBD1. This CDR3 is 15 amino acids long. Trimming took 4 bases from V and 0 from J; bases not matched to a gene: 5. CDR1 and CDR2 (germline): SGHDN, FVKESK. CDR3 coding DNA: TGTGCCAGCAGCCTGGTGACAGGGATGAACACTGAAGCTTTCTTT. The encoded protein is CASSLVTGMNTEAFF.

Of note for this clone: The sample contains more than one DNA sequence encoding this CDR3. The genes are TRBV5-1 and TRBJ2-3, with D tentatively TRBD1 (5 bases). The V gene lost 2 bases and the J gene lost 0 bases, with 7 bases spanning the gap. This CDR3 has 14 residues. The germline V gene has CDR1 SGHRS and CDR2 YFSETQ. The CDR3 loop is CASSLTGSTDTQYF. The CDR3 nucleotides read TGCGCCAGCAGCTTAACAGGTAGCACAGATACGCAGTATTTT.

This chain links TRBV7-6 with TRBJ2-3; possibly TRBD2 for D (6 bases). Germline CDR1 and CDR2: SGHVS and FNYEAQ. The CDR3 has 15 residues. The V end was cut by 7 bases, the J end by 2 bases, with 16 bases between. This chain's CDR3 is CASNRFSGFTDTQYF. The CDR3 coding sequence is TGTGCCAGCAACCGTTTTAGCGGTTTCACAGATACGCAGTATTTT.

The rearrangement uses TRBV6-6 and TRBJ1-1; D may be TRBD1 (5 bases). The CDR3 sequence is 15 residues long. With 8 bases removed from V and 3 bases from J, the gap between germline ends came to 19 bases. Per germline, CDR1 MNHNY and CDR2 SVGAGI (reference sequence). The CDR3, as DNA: TGTGCCAGCCCAAGGATGGGGGGGGGTCACACTGAAGCTTTCTTT. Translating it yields CASPRMGGGHTEAFF.

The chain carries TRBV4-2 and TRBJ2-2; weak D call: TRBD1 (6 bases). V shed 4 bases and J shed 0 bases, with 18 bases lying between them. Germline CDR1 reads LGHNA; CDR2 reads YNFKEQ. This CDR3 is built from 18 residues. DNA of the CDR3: TGTGCCAGCAGCCTAAAATACCGGGACACCACGAACACCGGGGAGCTGTTTTTT. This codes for CASSLKYRDTTNTGELFF.

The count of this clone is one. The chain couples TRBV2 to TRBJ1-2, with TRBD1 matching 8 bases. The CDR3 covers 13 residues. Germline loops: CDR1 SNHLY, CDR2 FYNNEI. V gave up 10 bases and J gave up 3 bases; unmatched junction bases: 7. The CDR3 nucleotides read TGTGCCACCTCAGACAGGGGTGACTATGGCTACACCTTC. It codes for CATSDRGDYGYTF.